Listed below are T cell receptor beta chains from one sample, sequenced in a study of blood T cell repertoires in COVID-19. Produced via immunoSEQ multiplex PCR; TCRdb's table is partial and in-frame only. This sample yields nearly 110,000 clones, of which approximately 88% are seen a single time; approximately 6.2% belongs to the top ten. The sequenced material came from peripheral blood. Receptors were obtained from a man in his forties or fifties with active or convalescent COVID-19. Both conserved end residues are part of each CDR3. The order of the fields is J gene, V gene, D gene, CDR3 protein. The D gene is left open where the match is weak.

j_call: TRBJ2-7; v_call: TRBV12-3/TRBV12-4; d_call: TRBD1; cdr3_aa: CASTLTGGAEQYF
j_call: TRBJ1-1; v_call: TRBV18; d_call: -; cdr3_aa: CASSPNKATEGTEAFF
j_call: TRBJ2-7; v_call: TRBV2; d_call: -; cdr3_aa: CASSESGFFYEQYF
j_call: TRBJ2-1; v_call: TRBV24-1; d_call: -; cdr3_aa: CATSDFAGRGPNEQFF
j_call: TRBJ2-7; v_call: TRBV10-3; d_call: -; cdr3_aa: CAIRTSLDGNEQYF
j_call: TRBJ1-6; v_call: TRBV2; d_call: -; cdr3_aa: CASRRTGLENSPLHF
j_call: TRBJ2-1; v_call: TRBV5-1; d_call: TRBD2; cdr3_aa: CASSPGTSGRGAEQFF
j_call: TRBJ1-2; v_call: TRBV4-3; d_call: TRBD1; cdr3_aa: CASSQEGQLDYGYTF
j_call: TRBJ2-1; v_call: TRBV21-1; d_call: -; cdr3_aa: CASSLCGGQGYNEQFF
j_call: TRBJ2-1; v_call: TRBV4-1; d_call: -; cdr3_aa: CASRPRTQRKSDEQFF
j_call: TRBJ1-2; v_call: TRBV7-9; d_call: -; cdr3_aa: CASRYGVASGYTF
j_call: TRBJ1-5; v_call: TRBV6-1; d_call: -; cdr3_aa: CASSDFPHRGNQPQHF
j_call: TRBJ1-1; v_call: TRBV5-1; d_call: TRBD1; cdr3_aa: CASSSTTGVTEAFF
j_call: TRBJ1-3; v_call: TRBV19; d_call: -; cdr3_aa: CASRRAGNTIYF
j_call: TRBJ2-7; v_call: TRBV9; d_call: TRBD1; cdr3_aa: CASSVGAGTGNYEQYF
j_call: TRBJ1-4; v_call: TRBV6-1; d_call: TRBD1; cdr3_aa: CASSDLGTGSEKLFF
j_call: TRBJ1-5; v_call: TRBV9; d_call: -; cdr3_aa: CASSGTRTHSNQPQHF
j_call: TRBJ2-1; v_call: TRBV11-3; d_call: TRBD2; cdr3_aa: CASSSSGRAWDEQFF
j_call: TRBJ2-1; v_call: TRBV24-1; d_call: TRBD2; cdr3_aa: CATSDLPGGQKGLAGGNEQFF
j_call: TRBJ2-7; v_call: TRBV6-2/TRBV6-3; d_call: TRBD2; cdr3_aa: CASSQGLAGPYEQYF
j_call: TRBJ1-5; v_call: TRBV3-1/TRBV3-2; d_call: TRBD1; cdr3_aa: CASSRTGGSQHF
j_call: TRBJ2-5; v_call: TRBV15; d_call: -; cdr3_aa: CATSRGAQQETQYF
j_call: TRBJ2-3; v_call: TRBV29-1; d_call: TRBD1; cdr3_aa: CSVATGGTDTQYF
j_call: TRBJ1-2; v_call: TRBV29-1; d_call: -; cdr3_aa: CSVEAGTNYGYTF
j_call: TRBJ1-5; v_call: TRBV27; d_call: -; cdr3_aa: CASGMQGFQPQHF
j_call: TRBJ2-3; v_call: TRBV6-5; d_call: -; cdr3_aa: CASSYSPGDWDTQYF
j_call: TRBJ2-2; v_call: TRBV6-4; d_call: TRBD2; cdr3_aa: CASTRTASGSGAGELFF
j_call: TRBJ2-3; v_call: TRBV15; d_call: TRBD2; cdr3_aa: CATSRDTGGNKVDTQYF
j_call: TRBJ2-7; v_call: TRBV5-4; d_call: -; cdr3_aa: CASTRGREQYF
j_call: TRBJ2-2; v_call: TRBV4-3; d_call: TRBD2; cdr3_aa: CASSQGSLAGGVGELFF
j_call: TRBJ1-1; v_call: TRBV6-5; d_call: TRBD1; cdr3_aa: CASGGQGNTEAFF
j_call: TRBJ1-2; v_call: TRBV4-3; d_call: TRBD1; cdr3_aa: CASSQDLGQGDLGYGYTF
j_call: TRBJ2-3; v_call: TRBV10-1; d_call: TRBD2; cdr3_aa: CASSLAGGPMDTQYF
j_call: TRBJ2-1; v_call: TRBV5-4; d_call: TRBD2; cdr3_aa: CASSLDLFSGMGYNEQFF
j_call: TRBJ2-2; v_call: TRBV27; d_call: TRBD2; cdr3_aa: CASRTSGSRTGELFF
j_call: TRBJ2-2; v_call: TRBV24-1; d_call: TRBD2; cdr3_aa: CATSGRDYSGGELFF
j_call: TRBJ1-5; v_call: TRBV2; d_call: -; cdr3_aa: CASSGAPISNQPQHF
j_call: TRBJ2-7; v_call: TRBV27; d_call: -; cdr3_aa: CASSLSERYEQYF
j_call: TRBJ1-2; v_call: TRBV13; d_call: TRBD1; cdr3_aa: CASSSDRGSGYTF
j_call: TRBJ2-7; v_call: TRBV13; d_call: TRBD1; cdr3_aa: CASSLDRGYEQYF
j_call: TRBJ1-6; v_call: TRBV19; d_call: -; cdr3_aa: CASSIGAGRNSPLHF
j_call: TRBJ2-1; v_call: TRBV15; d_call: -; cdr3_aa: CATSREVVAAGRYNEQFF
j_call: TRBJ1-1; v_call: TRBV28; d_call: -; cdr3_aa: CAIWVTGPPKAFF
j_call: TRBJ1-2; v_call: TRBV29-1; d_call: -; cdr3_aa: CSVQSQGWGYTF
j_call: TRBJ1-1; v_call: TRBV29-1; d_call: -; cdr3_aa: CSVSTALNTEAFF
j_call: TRBJ1-5; v_call: TRBV27; d_call: -; cdr3_aa: CASSLGTTGNQPQHF
j_call: TRBJ1-5; v_call: TRBV28; d_call: -; cdr3_aa: CASSWDTGSNQPQHF
j_call: TRBJ2-2; v_call: TRBV6-5; d_call: TRBD2; cdr3_aa: CASRESGRGTGELFF
j_call: TRBJ2-7; v_call: TRBV6-6; d_call: TRBD2; cdr3_aa: CASSYQSGRGEQYF
j_call: TRBJ2-2; v_call: TRBV9; d_call: TRBD2; cdr3_aa: CASSSWDSGSFRVFTGELFF
j_call: TRBJ2-7; v_call: TRBV9; d_call: TRBD2; cdr3_aa: CASSNPGLAGEVEQYF
j_call: TRBJ1-2; v_call: TRBV5-4; d_call: TRBD1; cdr3_aa: CASSSGQGNYGYTF
j_call: TRBJ2-2; v_call: TRBV5-1; d_call: TRBD1; cdr3_aa: CASSFTGAGNTGELFF
j_call: TRBJ2-2; v_call: TRBV30; d_call: TRBD1; cdr3_aa: CAWSPLQGVITGELFF
j_call: TRBJ1-2; v_call: TRBV7-8; d_call: TRBD1; cdr3_aa: CASSLRGGGGYTF
j_call: TRBJ2-2; v_call: TRBV6-2/TRBV6-3; d_call: TRBD1; cdr3_aa: CASSKWTGRAGELFF
j_call: TRBJ1-2; v_call: TRBV24-1; d_call: -; cdr3_aa: CATSDLDSSYYGYTF